The 7 T cell receptor beta chains given below trace back to one sample, sequenced in a study of blood T cell repertoires in COVID-19. The data were produced by immunoSEQ multiplex PCR, yet TCRdb's version contains in-frame clones alone and is incomplete. This table holds about 380,000 clones, over 75% found once. The sequenced material came from PBMCs or T cells enriched from blood (not recorded which). Source of these receptors: a man younger than 45 who had recovered from COVID-19.

V usage is TRBV9 and J usage is TRBJ2-1; 7 positions match TRBD1. Germline V lookup: CDR1 SGDLS, CDR2 YYNGEE. The ends lost 4 bases at V and 8 bases at J; junction bases unmatched: 9. This CDR3 is 14 amino acids long. CDR3 DNA sequence: TGTGCCAGCAGCCTCGGGACAGACCTAGATGAGCAGTTCTTC. Translated: CASSLGTDLDEQFF.

This clone was recorded only once. The chain uses TRBV10-3 and TRBJ1-2; 8 positions agree with TRBD1. With V trimmed by 2 bases and J by 4 bases, 9 bases remained unmatched. Germline CDR1 is ENHRY and CDR2 is SYGVKD. The length of the CDR3 is 16 residues. The CDR3 loop reads CAISETQTGVGYGYTF. Written as DNA, the CDR3 is TGTGCCATCAGTGAGACCCAGACAGGGGTTGGCTATGGCTACACCTTC.

This sequence joins TRBV11-2 and TRBJ2-7; the match to TRBD1 covers 7 bases. CDR1 is SGHAT and CDR2 is FQNNGV in the germline V gene. With 5 bases clipped from V and 6 bases from J, the junction kept 19 bases outside the gene matches. The CDR3 extends over 17 amino acids. CDR3 sequence (DNA): TGTGCCAGCAGCCCAAGACCCCTAGACAGGGTATCAGGCGAGCAGTACTTC. Translated, it gives CASSPRPLDRVSGEQYF.

The chain carries TRBV9 and TRBJ2-2; possibly TRBD2 for D (5 bases). V was shortened by 3 bases and J by 2 bases, with 20 bases between the two germline ends. Germline-derived CDR1 and CDR2 are SGDLS and YYNGEE. CDR3 length: 18 amino acids. CDR3 amino acids: CASSAPVSGEGNTGELFF. The CDR3 nucleotides read TGTGCCAGCAGCGCACCAGTGTCCGGCGAGGGCAACACCGGGGAGCTGTTTTTT.

The chain recombines TRBV7-3 with TRBJ1-1; D ambiguous. This CDR3 region has 13 residues. In germline, CDR1 is SGHTA, CDR2 FQGTGA. Trimming cost V 2 bases and J 0 bases, with 4 bases left between them. The CDR3 nucleotides are TGTGCCAGCAGCTTAGTCGTGAACACTGAAGCTTTCTTT. Translated, it gives CASSLVVNTEAFF. Variable domain in full (rest from reference TRBV7-3 and TRBJ1-1): GAGVSQTPSNKVTEKGKYVELRCDPISGHTALYWYRQSLGQGPEFLIYFQGTGAADDSGLPNDRFFAVRPEGSVSTLKIQRTERGDSAVYLCASSLVVNTEAFFGQGTRLTVV.

The chain employs TRBV10-3 and TRBJ2-1, with 9 bases lining up with TRBD1. This CDR3 comprises 16 residues. Trimming cost V 0 bases and J 0 bases; bases outside gene matches: 0. The germline gives CDR1 ENHRY, CDR2 SYGVKD. CDR3 in DNA: TGTGCCATCAGTGAGTCGACAGGGGGCTCCTACAATGAGCAGTTCTTC. Its protein is CAISESTGGSYNEQFF.

This sequence joins TRBV6-2 or TRBV6-3 and TRBJ1-6, with 7 bases that match TRBD1. V lost 2 bases to trimming and J lost 9 bases; unmatched junction nucleotides: 7. Looked up from germline, CDR1 is MNHEY and CDR2 is SVGEGT. The CDR3 sequence is 15 residues long. The CDR3: CASSYLVTGTSPLHF. The CDR3 region has the DNA TGTGCCAGCAGTTACCTCGTGACAGGGACTTCACCCCTCCACTTT.